The next 21 T cell receptor beta chains were all read from a single sample in a study of control samples from healthy donors and cancer patients (dated by TCRdb to 2020 to 2021). Receptor amplification or capture employed the immunoSEQ multiplex PCR assay. In its TCRdb copy, this immuneACCESS table keeps in-frame sequences only and misses some clones. Where compared with another copy, unresolved V genes explain less than half of these, and the others have no known cause. The sample records roughly 88,000 clones, roughly nine tenths of which are singletons. The ten most abundant clones make up roughly a sixth of the sample. The sample comprised blood. These receptors originate from a man aged 50-59 years in good health.

In this sample, this clone turned up once. The CDR3 DNA sequence: TGTGCCAGCGCAAGGGTGGAAGAAAAACTGTTTTTT. Translation: CASARVEEKLFF. The chain couples TRBV12-3 or TRBV12-4 to TRBJ1-4; D is unclear. The length of the CDR3 is 12 residues. Trimming cost V 8 bases and J 8 bases, with 12 bases left between them.

V usage is TRBV9 and J usage is TRBJ1-2, with TRBD1 matching 8 bases. This CDR3 region has 13 residues. Trimming removed 7 bases from V and 5 bases from J; junction bases left unmatched: 7. In germline, CDR1 is SGDLS, CDR2 YYNGEE. CDR3 DNA: TGTGCCAGCCATCGACAGGGGCGATATGGCTACACCTTC. It encodes CASHRQGRYGYTF.

The rearrangement joins TRBV19 to TRBJ1-1; a possible D gene is TRBD1 (5 bases). The germline V gene has CDR1 LNHDA and CDR2 SQIVND (reference sequence). The CDR3 has 17 amino acids. Trimming stripped 5 bases from V and 0 bases from J, with 19 bases between. CDR3 DNA: TGTGCCAGTAGTGACTTCTCGGGGCGGCTGATGAACACTGAAGCTTTCTTT. As protein: CASSDFSGRLMNTEAFF.

The chain recombines TRBV4-1 with TRBJ2-7, with TRBD2 matching 7 bases. There are 14 residues in the CDR3. Germline V lookup: CDR1 MGHRA, CDR2 YSYEKL. Trimming cost V 8 bases and J 1 base; bases outside gene matches: 8. This chain's CDR3 is CASGGGTHSYEQYF. For the CDR3, the DNA is TGCGCCAGCGGGGGAGGGACGCATTCCTACGAGCAGTACTTC.

This clone was seen only once. The rearrangement joins TRBV10-1 to TRBJ2-3, with D maybe TRBD1 (5 bases). CDR1 and CDR2 (germline): WNHNN, SYGVQD (reference sequence). The CDR3 loop spans 15 amino acids. The V and J ends lost 3 bases and 4 bases respectively, with 14 bases between them. The CDR3 region has the DNA TGCGCCAGCAGTGATGGCAGGGCGGCCGCAGATACGCAGTATTTT. It encodes CASSDGRAAADTQYF.

The chain couples TRBV2 to TRBJ1-5, with 10 bases lining up with TRBD1. Germline CDR1 SNHLY, CDR2 FYNNEI. The junction had 5 bases not matched to a gene; V was cut back by 8 bases and J by 7 bases. The CDR3 loop spans 13 amino acids. The CDR3 region has the DNA TGTGCCAGCGGGACAGGGGATACACAGCCCCAGCATTTT. It encodes CASGTGDTQPQHF. The full variable domain, with the rest looked up from reference TRBV2 and TRBJ1-5, is EPEVTQTPSHQVTQMGQEVILRCVPISNHLYFYWYRQILGQKVEFLVSFYNNEISEKSEIFDDQFSVERPDGSNFTLKIRSTKLEDSAMYFCASGTGDTQPQHFGDGTRLSIL.

The chain recombines TRBV6-6 with TRBJ1-3; D not resolved. Trimming shortened V by 8 bases and J by 4 bases, and 12 bases separated the two germline ends. Germline V lookup: CDR1 MNHNY, CDR2 SVGAGI (reference sequence). The CDR3 consists of 13 residues. The CDR3 spells CASPNSIGNTIYF. The CDR3 DNA follows: TGTGCCAGCCCGAACTCGATCGGAAACACCATATATTTT.

J is TRBJ2-1 and V is TRBV5-1; weak D call: TRBD1 (5 bases). V lost 3 bases, J lost 7 bases, and 14 bases lay in between. The CDR3 has 14 residues. The germline CDR1 and CDR2 sequences are SGHRS and YFSETQ. The CDR3 region is CASSSMTDGNEQFF. The CDR3 DNA sequence: TGCGCCAGCAGCTCCATGACAGACGGGAATGAGCAGTTCTTC.

This CDR3 is CASSLFPPLNAGAGYTF. The CDR3 coding sequence is TGTGCCAGCTCACTTTTTCCCCCCCTCAACGCAGGGGCTGGCTACACCTTC. This sequence joins TRBV18 and TRBJ1-2, with D possibly TRBD1 on 6 matching bases. This CDR3 is 17 amino acids long. The germline V gene has CDR1 KGHSH and CDR2 LQKENI. The V end was cut by 4 bases, the J end by 7 bases, with 25 bases between.

The chain couples TRBV7-9 to TRBJ1-1; D is uncertain. Trimming stripped 3 bases from V and 5 bases from J, with 10 bases between. The germline gives CDR1 SEHNR, CDR2 FQNEAQ (reference sequence). This CDR3 spans 13 amino acids. CDR3 nucleotides: TGTGCCAGCAGCTTTGGAGGGATAACTGAAGCTTTCTTT. This gives the protein CASSFGGITEAFF. The full variable domain, completed using reference TRBV7-9 and TRBJ1-1, is DTGVSQNPRHKITKRGQNVTFRCDPISEHNRLYWYRQTLGQGPEFLTYFQNEAQLEKSRLLSDRFSAERPKGSFSTLEIQRTEQGDSAMYLCASSFGGITEAFFGQGTRLTVV.

This clone was seen a handful of times. V gene TRBV10-3 combines with J gene TRBJ1-1; D possibly corresponds to TRBD1 (5 bases). Trimming cost V 0 bases and J 12 bases, with 11 bases left between them. Germline V CDR1 and CDR2: ENHRY, SYGVKD. There are 12 residues in the CDR3. CDR3 amino acids: CAISESKGVTFF. For the CDR3, the DNA is TGTGCCATCAGTGAGTCGAAAGGGGTAACTTTCTTT.

This chain joins TRBV27 and TRBJ2-3; D not certain. This CDR3 is built from 11 residues. Germline CDR1 reads MNHEY; CDR2 reads SMNVEV (reference sequence). The V end lost 4 bases, the J end lost 6 bases, and 5 bases lay between the germline ends. The CDR3 nucleotides are TGTGCCAGCAGTTCGCAGGATACGCAGTATTTT. This encodes CASSSQDTQYF.

The V and J genes are TRBV6-5 and TRBJ1-6, with D uncertain. Germline lookup yields CDR1 MNHEY and CDR2 SVGAGI. This CDR3 contains 14 residues. Trimming removed 5 bases at V and 6 bases at J, with 11 bases between. CDR3 loop: CASSLLRSNSPLHF. CDR3 DNA: TGTGCCAGCAGTCTACTACGGAGTAATTCACCCCTCCACTTT.

This chain links TRBV30 with TRBJ1-3; weak D call: TRBD1 (5 bases). Trimming pared 3 bases from V and 4 bases from J, leaving 7 bases between. Germline V lookup: CDR1 GTSNPN, CDR2 SVGIG (reference sequence). The CDR3 contains 12 residues. The CDR3 nucleotides are TGTGCCTGGAGCCAGGGCGGAAACACCATATATTTT. Protein: CAWSQGGNTIYF. The whole variable domain, remainder taken from reference TRBV30 and TRBJ1-3, is SQTIHQWPATLVQPVGSPLSLECTVEGTSNPNLYWYRQAAGRGLQLLFYSVGIGQISSEVPQNLSASRPQDRQFILSSKKLLLSDSGFYLCAWSQGGNTIYFGEGSWLTVV.

This chain links TRBV4-1 with TRBJ1-2; 7 bases agree with TRBD1. Germline values: CDR1 MGHRA, CDR2 YSYEKL. J lost 4 bases, V lost 1 base, and 3 bases had no gene match. The CDR3 loop spans 14 amino acids. The CDR3 DNA reads TGCGCCAGCAGCCAAGTCGGGGACAGCTATGGCTACACCTTC. The encoded protein is CASSQVGDSYGYTF.

This clone was counted a single time. This chain connects TRBV24-1 to TRBJ2-1; D is uncertain. Germline CDR1 reads KGHDR; CDR2 reads SFDVKD. Deletions cut 3 bases from V and 12 bases from J, with 8 bases between. The CDR3 contains 11 residues. The CDR3 here is CATSDLLGQFF. The CDR3 DNA is TGTGCCACCAGTGATCTTCTGGGGCAGTTCTTC.

The rearrangement uses TRBV19 and TRBJ1-1, with D possibly matching TRBD1 (5 bases). CDR1 is LNHDA, CDR2 SQIVND, per germline (reference sequence). The V gene lost 6 bases and the J gene lost 4 bases, with 9 bases spanning the gap. CDR3 length equals 12 residues. The CDR3 DNA reads TGTGCCAGTAGCCGAAGGGGCACTGAAGCTTTCTTT. Protein product: CASSRRGTEAFF.

This CDR3 reads CASSYPEGQGKTEAFF. In DNA, the CDR3 is TGTGCCAGCAGTTACCCCGAGGGACAGGGAAAAACTGAAGCTTTCTTT. This chain joins TRBV6-2 or TRBV6-3 and TRBJ1-1, with TRBD1 identical over 9 bases. Germline values: CDR1 MNHEY, CDR2 SVGEGT. CDR3 length: 16 residues. Trimming at V came to 2 bases and at J to 5 bases, leaving 9 bases not matched to a gene.

The CDR3 coding sequence is TGTGCCAGCAGCTCCAACGAATTCCGCTTACAGGGGAACACCGGGGAGCTGTTTTTT. Its translation is CASSSNEFRLQGNTGELFF. The chain carries TRBV13 and TRBJ2-2; a weak D match, TRBD1 (6 bases). The CDR3 spans 19 residues. Per germline, CDR1 PRHDT and CDR2 FYEKMQ (reference sequence). Between the trimmed V and J ends, which lost 4 bases and 1 base, there was a span of 22 bases.

Regarding this clone: Other nucleotide sequences from this sample produce the same CDR3. The chain uses TRBV10-3 and TRBJ2-3; possible D gene TRBD2, 5 bases. The germline V and J ends were trimmed by 6 bases and 6 bases, with 7 bases remaining between them. Germline CDR1 is ENHRY and CDR2 is SYGVKD. The CDR3 consists of 11 residues. For the CDR3, the DNA is TGTGCCATCAGCCCGGGGGATACGCAGTATTTT. As protein: CAISPGDTQYF.

The rearrangement uses TRBV12-3 or TRBV12-4 and TRBJ1-5; 8 bases map to TRBD1. The CDR3 has 13 residues. J was trimmed by 6 bases and V by 5 bases; bases with no gene match: 3. The CDR3 protein is CASSGQGPQPQHF. The DNA of the CDR3 is TGTGCCAGCAGTGGACAGGGTCCTCAGCCCCAGCATTTT.